This TCR beta chain is from a study of blood T cell repertoires in COVID-19. For the study at large: Acute and convalescent COVID-19 specimens originated in the United States, Italy and Spain. From T cells, B-cell-depleted T cells, or PBMCs came the material, which was cDNA or gDNA.

The method was immunoSEQ multiplex PCR; TCRdb's version includes in-frame clones alone and lacks a portion of them. Here the sample spans hundreds of thousands of clones, roughly 91% being singletons. The TCR comes from a woman aged 40 to 55 who had recovered from COVID-19. The specimen sequenced was peripheral blood.

Written as DNA, the CDR3 is TGTGCCAGCAGCCCGTCCCGGGGTGATCAGCCCCAGCATTTT. This encodes CASSPSRGDQPQHF. This chain joins TRBV9 and TRBJ1-5; D call uncertain. V lost 4 bases and J 5 bases, leaving 13 bases between the germline ends. This CDR3 is 14 amino acids long. CDR1 and CDR2 (germline): SGDLS, YYNGEE.